Sequencing of this T cell receptor (beta chain) was carried out in a study of CD8+ T cells in alopecia areata. A remark on this clone: Its antigen is unidentified.

Specimens obtained from alopecia areata patients comprised lesional scalp punch biopsies and peripheral blood. Once RNA had been extracted, it was reverse transcribed into cDNA to act as the sequencing template. Sequencing used immunoSEQ multiplex PCR; TCRdb keeps in-frame clones, though not all of them. This sample has approximately 120,000 clones, with 47% found just once. Regarding the study as a whole: Higher clonality and more expanded CD8+ clones appeared in lesional than normal scalp. Normal skin's resident alphabeta T cells are also sequenced in scalp samples.

The sequencing sample was made of NKG2D-low CD8+ T cells sorted from blood. This clonotype originated in a human donor with alopecia areata.

CDR3 sequence (DNA): TGCGCCAGCAGCTGGATAGTTCTGGGCAATGAGCAGTTCTTC. Translated, it gives CASSWIVLGNEQFF. The rearrangement uses TRBV5-1 and TRBJ2-1, with D unclear. This CDR3 region has 14 residues. Trimming stripped 3 bases from V and 6 bases from J, with 13 bases between. CDR1 and CDR2 from the germline V gene are SGHRS and YFSETQ.